This T cell receptor (beta chain) was identified during a study of PD-1 blockade in mismatch repair-deficient tumors. At the level of the study: Enrolled about 2012-2016, patients had progressing, pretreated mismatch repair-deficient cancers of 12 to 13 types. Broader study findings: Rapid post-treatment expansion, then contraction, generally preceding radiologic response, marked tumor-resident clones.

With 5 bases removed from V and 4 bases from J, the gap between germline ends came to 15 bases. Germline CDR1 SGHNT, CDR2 YYREEE (reference sequence). The CDR3 consists of 14 residues. Produced via immunoSEQ multiplex PCR; TCRdb's table is partial and in-frame only. The table has some 100,000 clones, 70% to 85% seen once. About this clone: Antigen specificity is unknown.

This specimen was peripheral blood, taken about 36 weeks after starting pembrolizumab. The TCR comes from an adult with mismatch repair-deficient cancer. The V call is TRBV5-4, the J call TRBJ1-2, with no clear D. The CDR3 region is CASSFGKAAYGYTF. CDR3 DNA sequence: TGTGCCAGCAGTTTTGGGAAGGCAGCCTATGGCTACACCTTC.